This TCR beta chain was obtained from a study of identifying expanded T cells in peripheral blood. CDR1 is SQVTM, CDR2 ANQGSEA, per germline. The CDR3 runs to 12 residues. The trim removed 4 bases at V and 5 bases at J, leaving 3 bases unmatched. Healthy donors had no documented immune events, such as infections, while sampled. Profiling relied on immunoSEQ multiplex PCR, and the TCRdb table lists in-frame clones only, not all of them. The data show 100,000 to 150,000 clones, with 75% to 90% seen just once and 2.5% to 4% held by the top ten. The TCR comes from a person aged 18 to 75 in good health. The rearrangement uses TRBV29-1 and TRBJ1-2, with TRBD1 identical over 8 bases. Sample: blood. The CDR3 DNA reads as TGCAGCGTTGTAGGACAGGGATATGGCTACACCTTC. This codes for CSVVGQGYGYTF.